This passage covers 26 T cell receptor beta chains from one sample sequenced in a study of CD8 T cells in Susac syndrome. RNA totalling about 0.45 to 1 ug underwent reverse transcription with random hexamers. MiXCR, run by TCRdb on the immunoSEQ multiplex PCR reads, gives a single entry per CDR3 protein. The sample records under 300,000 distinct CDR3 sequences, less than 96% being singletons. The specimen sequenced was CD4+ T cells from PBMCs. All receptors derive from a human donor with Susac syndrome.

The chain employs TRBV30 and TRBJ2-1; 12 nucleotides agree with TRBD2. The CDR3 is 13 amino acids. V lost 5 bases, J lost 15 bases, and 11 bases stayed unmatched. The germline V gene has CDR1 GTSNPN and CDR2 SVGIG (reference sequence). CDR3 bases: TGTGCCTGGGGGAAATCGACTAGCGGGAGTACGTTCTTC. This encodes CAWGKSTSGSTFF.

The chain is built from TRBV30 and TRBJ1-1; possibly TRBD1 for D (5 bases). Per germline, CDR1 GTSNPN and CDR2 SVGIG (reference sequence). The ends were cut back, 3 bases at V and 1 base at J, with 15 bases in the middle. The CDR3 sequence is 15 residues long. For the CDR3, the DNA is TGTGCCTGGAGCGGCCCGGGCGGGGGGAACACTGAAGCTTTCTTT. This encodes CAWSGPGGGNTEAFF.

CDR3 sequence reads: CASSQVPDRAVTEAFF. The CDR3, as DNA: TGTGCCAGCAGCCAAGTCCCCGACAGGGCGGTAACTGAAGCTTTCTTT. J is TRBJ1-1 and V is TRBV3-1; 7 nucleotides align to TRBD1. The V gene's germline CDR1 is LGHDT and CDR2 YNNKEL (reference sequence). V trimming: 1 base; J trimming: 5 bases; junction bases outside the gene matches: 10. The length of the CDR3 is 16 residues.

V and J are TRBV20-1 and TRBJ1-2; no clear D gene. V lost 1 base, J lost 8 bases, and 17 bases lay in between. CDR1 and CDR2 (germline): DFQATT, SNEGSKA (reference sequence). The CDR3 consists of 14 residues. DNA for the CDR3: TGCAGTGCTAGAGTCCCCGGAATTCCCGAGGGCTACACCTTC. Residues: CSARVPGIPEGYTF.

The CDR3 DNA reads TGCAGTGGTCAGCCGGGGACTAGCGGGAGCTACGAGCAGTACTTC. Its protein is CSGQPGTSGSYEQYF. The V call is TRBV20-1, the J call TRBJ2-7; 14 bases fit TRBD2. The CDR3 length is 15 residues. The junction had 8 bases not matched to a gene; V was cut back by 7 bases and J by 3 bases. CDR1 is DFQATT, CDR2 SNEGSKA, per germline (reference sequence).

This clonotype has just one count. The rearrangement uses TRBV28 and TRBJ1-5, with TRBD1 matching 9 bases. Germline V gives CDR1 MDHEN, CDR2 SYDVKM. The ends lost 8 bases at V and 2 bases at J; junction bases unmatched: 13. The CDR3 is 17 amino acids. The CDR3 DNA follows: TGTGCCAGCTGGCCGGGACAGGGATTATTGGGCAATCAGCCCCAGCATTTT. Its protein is CASWPGQGLLGNQPQHF.

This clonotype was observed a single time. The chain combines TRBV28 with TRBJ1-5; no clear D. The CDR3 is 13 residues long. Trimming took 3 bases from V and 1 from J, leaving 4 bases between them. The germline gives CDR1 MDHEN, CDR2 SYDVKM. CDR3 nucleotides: TGTGCCAGCAGTTTGGCCAGCAATCAGCCCCAGCATTTT. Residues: CASSLASNQPQHF.

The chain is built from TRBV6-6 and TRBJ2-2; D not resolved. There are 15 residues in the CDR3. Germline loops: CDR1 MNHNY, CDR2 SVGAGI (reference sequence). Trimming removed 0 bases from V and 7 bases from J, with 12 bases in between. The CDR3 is CASSYSIGFSGELFF. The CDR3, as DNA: TGTGCCAGCAGTTACTCGATTGGCTTTAGCGGGGAGCTGTTTTTT.

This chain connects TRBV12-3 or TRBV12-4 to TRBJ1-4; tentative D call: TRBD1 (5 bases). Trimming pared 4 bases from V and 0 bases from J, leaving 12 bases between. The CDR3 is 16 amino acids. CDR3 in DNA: TGTGCCAGCAGTTACGGACCGGGGGCAACTAATGAAAAACTGTTTTTT. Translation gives CASSYGPGATNEKLFF.

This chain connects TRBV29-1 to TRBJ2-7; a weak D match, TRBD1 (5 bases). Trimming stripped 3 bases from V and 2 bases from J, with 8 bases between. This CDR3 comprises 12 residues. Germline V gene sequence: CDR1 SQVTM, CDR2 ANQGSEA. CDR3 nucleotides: TGCAGCGTTGAGGAAGGGGCCTACGAGCAGTACTTC. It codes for CSVEEGAYEQYF.

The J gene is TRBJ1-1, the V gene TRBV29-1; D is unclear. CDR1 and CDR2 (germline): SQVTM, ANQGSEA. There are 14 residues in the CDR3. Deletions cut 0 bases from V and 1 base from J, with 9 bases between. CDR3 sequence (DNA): TGCAGCGTTGAAGATCGATTCGGGAACACTGAAGCTTTCTTT. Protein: CSVEDRFGNTEAFF. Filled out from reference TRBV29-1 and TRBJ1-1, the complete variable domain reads SAVISQKPSRDICQRGTSLTIQCQVDSQVTMMFWYRQQPGQSLTLIATANQGSEATYESGFVIDKFPISRPNLTFSTLTVSNMSPEDSSIYLCSVEDRFGNTEAFFGQGTRLTVV.

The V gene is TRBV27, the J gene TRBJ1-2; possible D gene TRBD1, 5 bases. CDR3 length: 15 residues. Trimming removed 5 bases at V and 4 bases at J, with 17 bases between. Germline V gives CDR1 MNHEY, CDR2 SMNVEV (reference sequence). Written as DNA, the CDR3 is TGTGCCAGCAGTCCCGGAATCGGGGCCCTCTATGGCTACACCTTC. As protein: CASSPGIGALYGYTF.

The CDR3 spells CAWSVDGRDYEQYF. CDR3 in DNA: TGTGCCTGGAGTGTGGACGGCAGAGACTACGAGCAGTACTTC. This chain uses TRBV30 with TRBJ2-7, with D uncertain. V was clipped by 0 bases and J by 3 bases, with 12 bases between them. This CDR3 is 14 amino acids long. In germline, CDR1 is GTSNPN, CDR2 SVGIG (reference sequence).

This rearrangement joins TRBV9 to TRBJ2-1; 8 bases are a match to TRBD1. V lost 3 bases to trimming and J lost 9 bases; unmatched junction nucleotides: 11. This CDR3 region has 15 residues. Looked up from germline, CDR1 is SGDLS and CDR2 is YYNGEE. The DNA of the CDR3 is TGTGCCAGCAGCGCGGACAGGGCGGTAGTACTTGAGCAGTTCTTC. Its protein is CASSADRAVVLEQFF.

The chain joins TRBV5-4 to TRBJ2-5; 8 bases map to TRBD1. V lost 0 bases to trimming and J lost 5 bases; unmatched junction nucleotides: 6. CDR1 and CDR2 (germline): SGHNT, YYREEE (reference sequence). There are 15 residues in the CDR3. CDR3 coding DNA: TGTGCCAGCAGCTTGGCGGCAGGGGGCGTGGAGACCCAGTACTTC. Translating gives CASSLAAGGVETQYF. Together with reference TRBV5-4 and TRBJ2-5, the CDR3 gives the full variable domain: ETGVTQSPTHLIKTRGQQVTLRCSSQSGHNTVSWYQQALGQGPQFIFQYYREEENGRGNFPPRFSGLQFPNYSSELNVNALELDDSALYLCASSLAAGGVETQYFGPGTRLLVL.

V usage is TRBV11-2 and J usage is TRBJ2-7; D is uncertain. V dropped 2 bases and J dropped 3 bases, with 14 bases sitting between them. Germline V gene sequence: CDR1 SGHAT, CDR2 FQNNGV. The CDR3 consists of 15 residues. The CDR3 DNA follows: TGTGCCAGCAGCTTACGTTTGAGCCTTATCTACGAGCAGTACTTC. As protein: CASSLRLSLIYEQYF.

The CDR3 sequence is CASVERDLTSGANVLTF. The CDR3 region has the DNA TGTGCCAGTGTCGAGCGGGATTTAACCTCTGGGGCCAACGTCCTGACTTTC. This chain links TRBV3-1 with TRBJ2-6, with TRBD2 identical over 7 bases. The CDR3 sequence is 17 residues long. The V and J ends lost 9 bases and 0 bases, in that order; junction bases with no gene match: 11. Germline loops: CDR1 LGHDT, CDR2 YNNKEL (reference sequence).

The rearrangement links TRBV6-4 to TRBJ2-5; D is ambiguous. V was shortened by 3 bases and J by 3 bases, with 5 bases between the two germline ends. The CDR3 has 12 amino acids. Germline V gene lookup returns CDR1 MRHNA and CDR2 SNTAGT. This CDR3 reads CASSELKETQYF. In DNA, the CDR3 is TGTGCCAGCAGTGAGTTAAAAGAGACCCAGTACTTC.

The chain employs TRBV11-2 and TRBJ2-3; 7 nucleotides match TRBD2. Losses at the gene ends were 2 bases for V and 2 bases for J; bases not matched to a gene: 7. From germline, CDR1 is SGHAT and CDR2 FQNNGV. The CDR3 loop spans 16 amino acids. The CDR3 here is CASSLNLAEYTDTQYF. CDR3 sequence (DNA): TGTGCCAGCAGCTTAAACCTAGCGGAATACACAGATACGCAGTATTTT.

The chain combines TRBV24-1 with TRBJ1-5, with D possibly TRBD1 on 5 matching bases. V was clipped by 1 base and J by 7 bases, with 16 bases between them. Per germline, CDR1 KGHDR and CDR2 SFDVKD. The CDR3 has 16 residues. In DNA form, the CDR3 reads TGTGCCACCAGTGATTTCAAGGGAGGGGAAAGCCAGCCCCAGCATTTT. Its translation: CATSDFKGGESQPQHF.

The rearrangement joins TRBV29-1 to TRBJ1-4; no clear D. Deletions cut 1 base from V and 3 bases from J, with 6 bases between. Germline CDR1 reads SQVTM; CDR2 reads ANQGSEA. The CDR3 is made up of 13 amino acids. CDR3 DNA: TGCAGCGTTGAAGGGTCCGCTAATGAAAAACTGTTTTTT. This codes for CSVEGSANEKLFF.

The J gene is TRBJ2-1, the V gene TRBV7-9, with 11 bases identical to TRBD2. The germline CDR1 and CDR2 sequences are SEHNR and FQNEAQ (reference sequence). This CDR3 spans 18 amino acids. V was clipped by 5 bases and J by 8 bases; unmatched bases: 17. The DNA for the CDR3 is TGTGCCAGCAGCCCACCCCTGAGACTAGCGGGAAACTGGTATGAGCAGTTCTTC. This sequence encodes CASSPPLRLAGNWYEQFF.

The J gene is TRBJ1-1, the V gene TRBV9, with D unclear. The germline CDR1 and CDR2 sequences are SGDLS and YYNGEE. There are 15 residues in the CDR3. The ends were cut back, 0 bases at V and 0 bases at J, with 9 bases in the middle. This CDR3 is CASSVVPEMNTEAFF. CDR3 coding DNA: TGTGCCAGCAGCGTAGTCCCGGAAATGAACACTGAAGCTTTCTTT.

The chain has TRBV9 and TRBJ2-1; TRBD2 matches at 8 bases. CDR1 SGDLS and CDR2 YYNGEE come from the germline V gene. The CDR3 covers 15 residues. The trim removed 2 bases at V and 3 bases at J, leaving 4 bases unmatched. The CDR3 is CASSVTSGNYNEQFF. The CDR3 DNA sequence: TGTGCCAGCAGCGTTACTAGCGGAAACTACAATGAGCAGTTCTTC.

The CDR3 spells CSVAGTIYNEQFF. DNA of the CDR3: TGCAGCGTTGCCGGGACGATATACAATGAGCAGTTCTTC. The V call is TRBV29-1, the J call TRBJ2-1; either TRBD1 or TRBD2 may fit D (5 bases each). CDR1 and CDR2 (germline): SQVTM, ANQGSEA. V lost 4 bases to trimming and J lost 4 bases, with 11 bases between them. The CDR3 spans 13 residues.

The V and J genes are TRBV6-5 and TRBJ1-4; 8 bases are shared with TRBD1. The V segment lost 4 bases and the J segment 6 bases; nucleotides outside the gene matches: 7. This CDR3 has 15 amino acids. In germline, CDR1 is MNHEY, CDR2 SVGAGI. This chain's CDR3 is CASSSGQGLYEKLFF. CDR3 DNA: TGTGCCAGCAGTTCTGGACAGGGTCTGTATGAAAAACTGTTTTTT.